Following are 32 T cell receptor beta chains from one sample sequenced in a study of blood T cell repertoires in COVID-19. TCRdb's copy holds only in-frame clones and misses some; the assay was immunoSEQ multiplex PCR. The profile shows about 120,000 clones, 84% of them singletons. The sample taken for sequencing was PBMCs or T cells enriched from blood (not recorded which). These receptors were collected from a woman in her 30s who had recovered from COVID-19.

This clone has a handful of counts. This rearrangement joins TRBV24-1 to TRBJ1-2; D may be TRBD1 (5 bases). The V gene's germline CDR1 is KGHDR and CDR2 SFDVKD. Trimming shortened V by 2 bases and J by 8 bases, and 14 bases separated the two germline ends. The CDR3 contains 14 residues. CDR3 residues: CATSDWAGKEGYTF. CDR3 DNA sequence: TGTGCCACCAGTGATTGGGCAGGGAAGGAGGGCTACACCTTC.

The chain combines TRBV18 with TRBJ2-7; tentatively, D is TRBD1 (5 bases). CDR3 size: 14 residues. Germline CDR1 reads KGHSH; CDR2 reads LQKENI. V was cut by 4 bases and J by 3 bases, with 13 bases left in between. CDR3 bases: TGTGCCAGCTCACGGGATCAGACAGACTACGAGCAGTACTTC. This encodes CASSRDQTDYEQYF.

This sequence joins TRBV6-5 and TRBJ2-7; 7 bases agree with TRBD1. J gave up 4 bases and V 5 bases, and 11 bases lay outside the gene matches. This CDR3 comprises 15 residues. Germline V gives CDR1 MNHEY, CDR2 SVGAGI. The CDR3 protein is CASSLHTGTAYEQYF. The CDR3, as DNA: TGTGCCAGCAGTCTACACACCGGGACAGCGTACGAGCAGTACTTC.

This clone was seen just once. The CDR3 here is CAWRNTGGVFFEQYF. As DNA, the CDR3 is TGTGCCTGGAGGAACACAGGGGGAGTTTTTTTCGAGCAGTACTTC. The chain joins TRBV30 to TRBJ2-7; TRBD1 matches 8 bases. The CDR3 contains 15 residues. Germline V gives CDR1 GTSNPN, CDR2 SVGIG (reference sequence). Germline trimming cut 3 bases from V and 6 bases from J; bases unmatched to any gene: 13.

This clone occurred a few times. The CDR3 nucleotides are TGTGCCAGCGGGGACAGGACCACCTACAATGAGCAGTTCTTC. Protein: CASGDRTTYNEQFF. This rearrangement joins TRBV7-9 to TRBJ2-1; 8 bases are shared with TRBD1. The junction had 5 bases not matched to a gene; V was cut back by 8 bases and J by 2 bases. CDR3 size: 14 residues. Germline assignment: CDR1 SEHNR and CDR2 FQNEAQ (reference sequence).

The chain joins TRBV7-2 to TRBJ1-3; the match to TRBD1 covers 9 bases. The CDR3 extends over 15 amino acids. Germline assignment: CDR1 SGHTA and CDR2 FQGNSA. After removal of 4 bases from V and 4 bases from J, the junction contained 5 bases not matched to a gene. The CDR3 DNA follows: TGTGCCAGCAGCTCACAGGGGGCAATCGGAAACACCATATATTTT. This codes for CASSSQGAIGNTIYF.

A word on this clone: The same CDR3 is also encoded by other DNA sequences in this sample. This chain connects TRBV15 to TRBJ2-5; TRBD1 aligns across 7 bases. CDR1 and CDR2 from the germline V gene are LNHNV and YYDKDF (reference sequence). Trimming cost V 0 bases and J 2 bases; bases outside gene matches: 0. The CDR3 sequence is 14 residues long. In DNA, the CDR3 is TGTGCCACCAGCAGAGACAGGGGGCAAGAGACCCAGTACTTC. The encoded protein is CATSRDRGQETQYF.

The chain carries TRBV30 and TRBJ1-6; D is perhaps TRBD1 (6 bases). The germline V gene has CDR1 GTSNPN and CDR2 SVGIG (reference sequence). V lost 2 bases and J lost 6, with 17 bases in between. The CDR3 contains 16 residues. DNA of the CDR3: TGTGCCTGGAGTCCCTTCAGGGGAGTGGGTAATTCACCCCTCCACTTT. This gives the protein CAWSPFRGVGNSPLHF. Based on the CDR3 plus reference TRBV30 and TRBJ1-6, the full variable domain is SQTIHQWPATLVQPVGSPLSLECTVEGTSNPNLYWYRQAAGRGLQLLFYSVGIGQISSEVPQNLSASRPQDRQFILSSKKLLLSDSGFYLCAWSPFRGVGNSPLHFGNGTRLTVT.

The chain uses TRBV12-3 or TRBV12-4 and TRBJ1-4; no clear D gene. Between the trimmed V and J ends, which lost 6 bases and 8 bases, there was a span of 13 bases. CDR3 length equals 13 residues. CDR3 sequence: CASSRRIREKLFF. CDR3 DNA sequence: TGTGCCAGCAGCCGCCGTATCCGGGAAAAACTGTTTTTT.

J is TRBJ2-7 and V is TRBV7-6, with a tentative D call TRBD2 (5 bases). Germline V lookup: CDR1 SGHVS, CDR2 FNYEAQ. V was shortened by 1 base and J by 6 bases, with 10 bases between the two germline ends. The CDR3 length is 13 residues. The CDR3 reads CASSLVLAGEQYF. Here the CDR3 DNA reads TGTGCCAGCAGCTTAGTTCTAGCAGGCGAGCAGTACTTC.

The CDR3 reads CASSRRAGTGGTGELFF. CDR3 DNA: TGCGCCAGCAGCCGACGGGCCGGGACAGGGGGCACCGGGGAGCTGTTTTTT. The chain is built from TRBV4-1 and TRBJ2-2, with 11 bases matching TRBD1. Germline CDR1 MGHRA, CDR2 YSYEKL. With V trimmed by 4 bases and J by 4 bases, 8 bases remained unmatched. CDR3 size: 17 residues.

The chain couples TRBV19 to TRBJ1-4, with a possible D match to TRBD1 (5 bases). Trimming removed 4 bases at V and 7 bases at J, with 19 bases between. The germline CDR1 and CDR2 sequences are LNHDA and SQIVND (reference sequence). The CDR3 sequence is 16 residues long. CDR3 bases: TGTGCCAGTAGTAAGTCTGGCGGGGCGCCCAGTGAAAAACTGTTTTTT. Translated: CASSKSGGAPSEKLFF.

V gene TRBV27 combines with J gene TRBJ2-7, with 9 nucleotides matching TRBD1. CDR1 MNHEY and CDR2 SMNVEV come from the germline V gene (reference sequence). The V and J ends lost 1 base and 4 bases, in that order; junction bases with no gene match: 5. CDR3 length: 15 amino acids. The CDR3 spells CASSLLGTGRYEQYF. CDR3 coding DNA: TGTGCCAGCAGTTTATTGGGGACAGGGCGGTACGAGCAGTACTTC.

The chain joins TRBV7-3 to TRBJ1-3, with 9 positions matching TRBD1. J gave up 0 bases and V 5 bases, and 17 bases lay outside the gene matches. CDR1 and CDR2 (germline): SGHTA, FQGTGA. CDR3 length: 20 residues. The DNA for the CDR3 is TGTGCCAGCAGCCCTATCTGGGGGACAGGGCCGATGAGCTCTGGAAACACCATATATTTT. Residues: CASSPIWGTGPMSSGNTIYF.

The genes are TRBV7-2 and TRBJ2-3; 10 positions match TRBD2. V shed 10 bases and J 0 bases; nucleotides not matched to a gene: 13. CDR1 SGHTA and CDR2 FQGNSA come from the germline V gene. The CDR3 loop spans 17 amino acids. CDR3 in DNA: TGTGCCACGGGCTTAGCGGGAGGAGGTTGGAGCACAGATACGCAGTATTTT. It yields the protein CATGLAGGGWSTDTQYF.

The chain has TRBV29-1 and TRBJ2-7; 8 bases map to TRBD2. Looked up from germline, CDR1 is SQVTM and CDR2 is ANQGSEA. V gave up 5 bases and J gave up 0 bases; unmatched junction bases: 3. The CDR3 sequence is 13 residues long. The CDR3 is CSVFSGTSYEQYF. The CDR3 nucleotides are TGCAGCGTTTTTAGCGGGACCTCCTACGAGCAGTACTTC.

CDR3: CSVWSDREGYTF. In DNA form, the CDR3 reads TGCAGCGTTTGGAGTGACAGGGAAGGCTACACCTTC. The V gene is TRBV29-1, the J gene TRBJ1-2; 7 positions agree with TRBD1. CDR3 length equals 12 residues. With V trimmed by 5 bases and J by 8 bases, 8 bases remained unmatched. The V gene's germline CDR1 is SQVTM and CDR2 ANQGSEA.

The V and J genes are TRBV30 and TRBJ2-1, with D hard to call. Per the germline V gene, CDR1 is GTSNPN and CDR2 is SVGIG (reference sequence). This CDR3 contains 12 residues. The V end lost 5 bases, the J end lost 2 bases, and 7 bases lay between the germline ends. In DNA, the CDR3 is TGTGCCTGGGGACCCGCCTACAATGAGCAGTTCTTC. This sequence encodes CAWGPAYNEQFF.

The V call is TRBV5-4, the J call TRBJ1-4, with D perhaps matching TRBD1 (5 bases). The germline V gene encodes CDR1 SGHNT and CDR2 YYREEE (reference sequence). There are 15 residues in the CDR3. Trimming took off 0 bases at V and 7 bases at J, with 13 bases between the two ends. The CDR3 DNA is TGTGCCAGCAGCTTGGAGGGAGGGAGGGGTGAAAAACTGTTTTTT. Translating it yields CASSLEGGRGEKLFF.

The rearrangement uses TRBV12-2 and TRBJ2-6; whether TRBD1, the table's D call, matches the DNA was not checked. TRBV12-2 constitutes a pseudogene. This CDR3 comprises 18 residues. The CDR3 loop is CASRSLGQGSSGANVLTF. CDR3 sequence (DNA): TGTGCAAGTCGCTCCCTGGGACAGGGGAGCTCTGGGGCCAACGTCCTGACTTTC.

The chain couples TRBV6-5 to TRBJ1-2; 10 bases agree with TRBD1. The CDR3 covers 13 residues. The V gene end was trimmed by 6 bases and the J gene end by 6 bases; junction bases not matched to a gene: 4. Germline loops: CDR1 MNHEY, CDR2 SVGAGI. The CDR3 sequence: CASSRTGGHGYTF. In DNA, the CDR3 is TGTGCCAGCAGCAGGACAGGGGGTCATGGCTACACCTTC.

This clone occurred a few times. V usage is TRBV18 and J usage is TRBJ2-7; D might be TRBD1 (5 bases). Germline V gives CDR1 KGHSH, CDR2 LQKENI. This CDR3 region has 13 residues. With 6 bases removed from V and 1 base from J, the gap between germline ends came to 10 bases. In DNA form, the CDR3 reads TGTGCCAGCTCCAGGGCGGATTCCTACGAGCAGTACTTC. It yields the protein CASSRADSYEQYF.

The chain has TRBV7-8 and TRBJ2-3; TRBD1 aligns across 7 bases. CDR3 length: 14 amino acids. The germline V gene encodes CDR1 SGHVS and CDR2 FQNEAQ. Trimming took 3 bases from V and 5 from J; bases not matched to a gene: 5. The CDR3: CASSFEGAGDTQYF. In nucleotides, the CDR3 is TGTGCCAGCAGCTTTGAGGGGGCGGGAGATACGCAGTATTTT.

The genes are TRBV5-1 and TRBJ2-1, with D perhaps matching TRBD2 (6 bases). The CDR3 sequence is 16 residues long. V lost 0 bases and J lost 1, with 11 bases in between. CDR1 and CDR2 from the germline V gene are SGHRS and YFSETQ. The CDR3 protein is CASSLVAAGSYNEQFF. As DNA, the CDR3 is TGCGCCAGCAGCTTGGTTGCGGCGGGGTCCTACAATGAGCAGTTCTTC.

This chain joins TRBV11-2 and TRBJ2-1, with a possible D match to TRBD2 (6 bases). This CDR3 has 15 amino acids. The germline V gene has CDR1 SGHAT and CDR2 FQNNGV. The V end was cut by 3 bases, the J end by 8 bases, with 17 bases between. The CDR3 reads CASSLGTSMGHEQFF. The CDR3 DNA is TGTGCCAGCAGCTTGGGGACTTCTATGGGCCATGAGCAGTTCTTC.

This sequence joins TRBV27 and TRBJ1-5, with a possible D match to TRBD1 (5 bases). The germline V and J ends were trimmed by 6 bases and 3 bases, with 18 bases remaining between them. The V gene's germline CDR1 is MNHEY and CDR2 SMNVEV (reference sequence). This CDR3 has 16 residues. CDR3 protein: CASRRGTVPANQPQHF. The CDR3 DNA is TGTGCCAGCAGGCGCGGGACGGTGCCCGCCAATCAGCCCCAGCATTTT.

The V call is TRBV18, the J call TRBJ1-1; D is uncertain. The CDR3 length is 14 residues. Germline lookup yields CDR1 KGHSH and CDR2 LQKENI. V shed 3 bases and J shed 1 base, with 9 bases lying between them. The CDR3 spells CASSPFARNTEAFF. CDR3 DNA sequence: TGTGCCAGCTCACCGTTTGCGAGGAACACTGAAGCTTTCTTT.

V gene TRBV10-3 combines with J gene TRBJ2-7, with a weak D call TRBD1 (7 bases). Per the germline V gene, CDR1 is ENHRY and CDR2 is SYGVKD. The CDR3 is 13 amino acids. With 6 bases removed from V and 3 bases from J, the gap between germline ends came to 12 bases. The CDR3: CAIRRGQLYEQYF. CDR3 nucleotide sequence: TGTGCCATCAGGCGGGGACAGCTCTACGAGCAGTACTTC.

This chain joins TRBV11-3 and TRBJ2-3, with D possibly matching TRBD2 (7 bases). V lost 4 bases, J lost 6 bases, and 20 bases lay in between. CDR3 length: 16 residues. CDR1 and CDR2 (germline): SGHNT, YENEEA. The CDR3 DNA is TGTGCCAGCAGCTCGACATCCCGGGGGGCGCGTGATACGCAGTATTTT. This gives the protein CASSSTSRGARDTQYF.

The chain has TRBV4-2 and TRBJ2-1, with 9 bases fitting TRBD2. Germline CDR1 is LGHNA and CDR2 is YNFKEQ. The CDR3 spans 16 residues. Trimming cost V 1 base and J 8 bases; bases outside gene matches: 9. DNA for the CDR3: TGTGCCAGCAGCCAAGTGGGGGGACTAGCAGTCGATGAGCAGTTCTTC. Translation gives CASSQVGGLAVDEQFF.

The DNA for the CDR3 is TGTGCCAGCAGTGTAGGGACTGCCACCTACGAGCAGTACTTC. Translation gives CASSVGTATYEQYF. The chain recombines TRBV6-1 with TRBJ2-7; D perhaps matches TRBD2 (6 bases). V was trimmed by 4 bases and J by 2 bases, leaving 12 bases between them. From germline, CDR1 is MNHNS and CDR2 SASEGT. CDR3 size: 14 residues.

The rearrangement joins TRBV5-1 to TRBJ2-2; 8 nucleotides line up with TRBD1. The germline gives CDR1 SGHRS, CDR2 YFSETQ. This CDR3 has 15 residues. The V and J ends lost 4 bases and 7 bases, in that order; junction bases with no gene match: 9. CDR3 sequence reads: CASSPGQGWGGELFF. Written as DNA, the CDR3 is TGCGCCAGCAGCCCCGGACAGGGATGGGGCGGGGAGCTGTTTTTT. The complete variable domain, with remaining parts taken from reference TRBV5-1 and TRBJ2-2, reads KAGVTQTPRYLIKTRGQQVTLSCSPISGHRSVSWYQQTPGQGLQFLFEYFSETQRNKGNFPGRFSGRQFSNSRSEMNVSTLELGDSALYLCASSPGQGWGGELFFGEGSRLTVL.